This T cell receptor (beta chain) was captured by sequencing in a study of shared clonotypes between healthy human individuals. In the study overall: Serving as donors were a couple of women and a few men, whose ages spanned 18 to 49. Regarding the study as a whole: Sequencing depth was expected to affect clonotype sharing among donors. Roughly 4.7% was the fraction of naive CD4 clonotypes found shared across several donors.

Sorted-subset replicate PCRs used approximately 180 ng of genomic DNA. This amount corresponded to approximately 30,000 T cell genomes. Clones were sequenced by immunoSEQ multiplex PCR, and TCRdb holds only the in-frame ones, with some missing. Among over 2 million clones listed, 85% to 95% were seen once. V lost 1 base and J lost 6, with 9 bases in between. CDR1 is SGHAT and CDR2 is FQNNGV in the germline V gene. The CDR3 is 13 amino acids. With respect to this clone: Its antigen remains unknown.

The chain couples TRBV11-2 to TRBJ1-1; D gene unclear. This sequence was found in a man between 18 and 35 years old in good health. Material: naive CD4+ T cells sorted from blood. Subset of the sample: CD45RA+ positively selected. CDR3 sequence reads: CASSLAQTPEAFF. The CDR3 DNA is TGTGCCAGCAGCTTAGCCCAGACGCCTGAAGCTTTCTTT.